This record looks at one TCR beta chain sequence and its context. Its cognate antigen is unknown. Per germline, CDR1 LGHNA and CDR2 YNFKEQ. This CDR3 is 17 amino acids long. J was trimmed by 2 bases and V by 1 base; bases with no gene match: 5. These data originate in a study of beta chain features in type 1 diabetes. Since all of the isolated RNA was reverse transcribed, expressed TCRB transcripts were what got sequenced. An average of about 3.4 million reads was obtained for naive, central memory and regulatory T cell samples. Method: immunoSEQ multiplex PCR; TCRdb's copy keeps in-frame clones and lacks some. The table has approximately 43,000 clones, 66% seen once. Regarding the study as a whole: VDJ junctions in type 1 diabetes patients carried more deletions and fewer insertions. Reads derived from cDNA could over-represent cells showing high TCR expression. Patients' naive, central memory and Treg TCRB repertoires seemed closer to one another than those of healthy donors. Significant though moderate, a shortening of TCRB CDR3s appeared in all four CD4+ subsets of Type 1 diabetes patients.

The specimen sequenced was Tregs from blood. The rearrangement joins TRBV4-2 to TRBJ2-7; 13 bases agree with TRBD2. This TCR was sampled from a man aged 25 to 40 with type 1 diabetes. Some clones in this sample may be carry-over from other donors' samples. DNA of the CDR3: TGTGCCAGCAGCCAAGGGACTAGCGGGGGTTACCCCTACGAGCAGTACTTC. Amino acid sequence: CASSQGTSGGYPYEQYF.